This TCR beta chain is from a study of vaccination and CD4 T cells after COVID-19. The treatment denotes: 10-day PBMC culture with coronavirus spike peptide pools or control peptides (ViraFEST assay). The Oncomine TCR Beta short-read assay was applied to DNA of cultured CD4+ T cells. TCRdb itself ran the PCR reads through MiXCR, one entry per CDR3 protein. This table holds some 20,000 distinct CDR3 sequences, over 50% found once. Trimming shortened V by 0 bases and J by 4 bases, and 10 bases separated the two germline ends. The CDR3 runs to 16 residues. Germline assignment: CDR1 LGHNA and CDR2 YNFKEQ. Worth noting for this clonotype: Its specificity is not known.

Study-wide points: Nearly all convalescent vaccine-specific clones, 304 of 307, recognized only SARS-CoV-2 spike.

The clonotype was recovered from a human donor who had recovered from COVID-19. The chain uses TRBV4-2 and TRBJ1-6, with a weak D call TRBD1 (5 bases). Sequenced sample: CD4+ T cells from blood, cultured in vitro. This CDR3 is CASSQELDRYNSPLHF. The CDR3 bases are TGTGCCAGCAGCCAAGAACTCGACAGATATAATTCACCCCTCCACTTT.